The sequence of this TCR beta chain was determined in a study of T cells after yellow fever vaccination. At the level of the study: In the case of low-cell-number fractions, SMART-Seq v4 Ultra Low Input was used for preparation.

Making TCR cDNA involved 5'RACE template switching, which added UMIs and a universal primer site. One entry per CDR3 protein results from TCRdb running MiXCR on the 5' RACE reads. The repertoire includes 280,000 or so distinct CDR3 sequences, roughly 9% of them detected once, and about 3% sits in the top ten. Whole-study findings and limits: Subsequent booster samples again held most clones from primary vaccination (more than 95% CD4, about 86% CD8). Contamination of FACS-sorted repertoires by abundant clonotypes from the bulk population could occur.

As for this clonotype: What it binds is unknown.

With 4 bases clipped from V and 0 bases from J, the junction kept 4 bases outside the gene matches. The CDR3 runs to 16 residues. Germline assignment: CDR1 SGHTS and CDR2 YDEGEE. Specimen: CD4+ T cells sorted from PBMCs, collected 5 days after the yellow fever booster vaccination. This receptor was taken from a man aged 18 to 29 who received the YFV17D yellow fever vaccine. V and J are TRBV5-8 and TRBJ2-4; 10 bases are shared with TRBD2. The CDR3 DNA sequence: TGTGCCAGCAGCAGCCTAGCGGGGGAAGCCAAAAACATTCAGTACTTC. It yields the protein CASSSLAGEAKNIQYF.